This T cell receptor beta chain is from a study of regulatory T cells in long-lasting Graves disease. Points from the study as a whole: The TCR repertoire of persistent Graves' patients was less diverse than that of newly diagnosed ones.

The time point: newly diagnosed GD, antithyroid drugs for less than 3 months. Isolated PBMC RNA provided the starting material for the TCR library. Remarks on this clonotype: Its specificity is not known.

Investigators prepared the TCR beta libraries by applying iRepertoire HTBI primers and Arm-PCR of CDR3 regions. Each CDR3 protein gets one entry after TCRdb re-called the multiplex PCR reads with MiXCR. The sample shows 530,000 or so distinct CDR3 sequences, more than 15% of them seen only once. These same records also appear under a second study, on T cells in Graves' hyperthyroidism and ophthalmopathy.

The sequence derives from a man aged 18 to 30 with Graves disease. Source: peripheral blood mononuclear cells (PBMCs), taken at new diagnosis, from a patient treated with antithyroid drugs.

The CDR3 sequence is CASSLSGAGYNEQFF. CDR3 in DNA: TGTGCCAGCAGTTTATCGGGGGCGGGATACAATGAGCAGTTCTTC. V usage is TRBV27 and J usage is TRBJ2-1; D assignment may be TRBD1 or TRBD2 (6 bases each). Germline assignment: CDR1 MNHEY and CDR2 SMNVEV (reference sequence). The CDR3 is made up of 15 amino acids. V gave up 0 bases and J gave up 4 bases, with 10 bases separating them.